The subject of this entry is one T cell receptor beta chain. Generated by immunoSEQ multiplex PCR, the TCRdb table keeps only in-frame clones and is missing some. This sample yields 30,000 to 45,000 clones, of which 80% to 90% are seen a single time; about 1.5% belongs to the top ten. This entry comes from a study of preoperative IRX-2 immunotherapy in early breast cancer. V was pared by 1 base and J by 1 base, with 8 bases between. The CDR3 loop spans 14 amino acids. CDR1 and CDR2 from the germline V gene are SGHRS and YFSETQ. Treatment given: preoperative locoregional IRX-2 cytokine immunotherapy. Samples came from a phase Ib trial of preoperative locoregional IRX-2 cytokine immunotherapy.

The V gene is TRBV5-1, the J gene TRBJ1-2; D not resolved. This clonotype was obtained from a human donor with breast cancer. The source was lymph node tissue, collected after IRX-2 immunotherapy. This CDR3 is CASSLSQINYGYTF. The CDR3 DNA is TGCGCCAGCAGCTTGTCACAGATTAACTATGGCTACACCTTC.